Detailed here is one T cell receptor (beta chain). Its target is not known. A multiplex PCR was run with 60 Vbeta primers and 13 Jbeta primers. The protocol was immunoSEQ multiplex PCR, while the TCRdb copy is restricted to in-frame clones and leaves out a portion. The data show some 98,000 clones, about 81% seen once. The sample originates from a study of cytomegalovirus exposure and HLA in healthy donors. Study in general: Among about 200 million T cells, an earlier analysis found roughly 110 million unique TCR beta sequences.

Study-level results: A later analysis associated some 16,000 TCR beta sequences with HLA alleles at a 0.05 false discovery rate. Researchers reported from a later analysis that most CMV-associated TCR beta chains appeared HLA-restricted.

V shed 5 bases, J shed 4 bases, and the junction held 14 bases outside the gene matches. Germline V gene data show CDR1 as SSHAT and CDR2 as FNYEAQ (reference sequence). CDR3 size: 16 residues. This chain connects TRBV7-7 to TRBJ2-7; 7 bases fit TRBD1. This receptor was identified in a man aged 35-49 years in good health and CMV-seronegative. The sequencing input was PBMCs. The CDR3: CASSIGHDRAKYEQYF. CDR3 DNA sequence: TGTGCCAGCAGCATTGGACATGACAGGGCTAAATACGAGCAGTACTTC.